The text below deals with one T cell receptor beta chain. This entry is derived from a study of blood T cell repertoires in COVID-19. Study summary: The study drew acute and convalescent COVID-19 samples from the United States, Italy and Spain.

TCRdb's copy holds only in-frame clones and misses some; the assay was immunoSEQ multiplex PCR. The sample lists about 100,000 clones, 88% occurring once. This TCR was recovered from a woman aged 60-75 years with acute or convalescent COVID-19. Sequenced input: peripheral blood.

Written as DNA, the CDR3 is TGTGCCAGCCGGGCTAGCGGGAGGGATGAGCAGTTCTTC. Protein: CASRASGRDEQFF. The genes are TRBV28 and TRBJ2-1, with 12 bases lining up with TRBD2. This CDR3 is built from 13 residues. The V gene's germline CDR1 is MDHEN and CDR2 SYDVKM. V gave up 8 bases and J gave up 8 bases; unmatched junction bases: 4.